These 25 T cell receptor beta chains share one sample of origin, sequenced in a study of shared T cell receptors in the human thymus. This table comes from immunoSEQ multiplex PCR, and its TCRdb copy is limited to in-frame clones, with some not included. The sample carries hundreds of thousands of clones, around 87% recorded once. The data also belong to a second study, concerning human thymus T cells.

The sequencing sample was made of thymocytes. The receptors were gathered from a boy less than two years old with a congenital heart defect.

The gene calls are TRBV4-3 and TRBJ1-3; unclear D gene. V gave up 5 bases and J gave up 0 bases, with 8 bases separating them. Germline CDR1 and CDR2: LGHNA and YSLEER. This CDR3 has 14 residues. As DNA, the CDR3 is TGCGCCAGCAGCGTAGAGAACTCTGGAAACACCATATATTTT. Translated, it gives CASSVENSGNTIYF.

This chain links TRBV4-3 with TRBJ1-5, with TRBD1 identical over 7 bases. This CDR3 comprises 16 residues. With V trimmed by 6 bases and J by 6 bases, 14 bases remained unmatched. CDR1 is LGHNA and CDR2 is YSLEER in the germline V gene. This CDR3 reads CASSPNRRQGSQPQHF. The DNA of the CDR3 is TGCGCCAGCAGTCCCAATCGGAGACAGGGCAGTCAGCCCCAGCATTTT.

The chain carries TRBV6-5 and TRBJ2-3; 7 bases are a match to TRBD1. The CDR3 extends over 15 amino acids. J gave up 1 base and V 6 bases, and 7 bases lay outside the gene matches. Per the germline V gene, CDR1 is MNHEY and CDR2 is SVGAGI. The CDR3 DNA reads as TGTGCCAGCAGATTTGACAGGGTTGGCACAGATACGCAGTATTTT. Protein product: CASRFDRVGTDTQYF.

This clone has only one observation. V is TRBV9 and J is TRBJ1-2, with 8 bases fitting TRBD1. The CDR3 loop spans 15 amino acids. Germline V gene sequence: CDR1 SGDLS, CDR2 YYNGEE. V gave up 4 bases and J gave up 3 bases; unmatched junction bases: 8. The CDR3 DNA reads TGTGCCAGCAGCCCCAGTCAGGGGGCGGACTATGGCTACACCTTC. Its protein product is CASSPSQGADYGYTF. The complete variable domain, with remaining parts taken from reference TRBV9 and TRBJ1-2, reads DSGVTQTPKHLITATGQRVTLRCSPRSGDLSVYWYQQSLDQGLQFLIQYYNGEERAKGNILERFSAQQFPDLHSELNLSSLELGDSALYFCASSPSQGADYGYTFGSGTRLTVV.

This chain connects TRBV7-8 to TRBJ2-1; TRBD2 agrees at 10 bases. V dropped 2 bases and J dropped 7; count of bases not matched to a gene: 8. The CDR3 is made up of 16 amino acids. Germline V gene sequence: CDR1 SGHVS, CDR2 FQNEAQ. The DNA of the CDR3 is TGTGCCAGCAGCTTAACTAGCGGGACCTGGGGAAATGAGCAGTTCTTC. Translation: CASSLTSGTWGNEQFF.

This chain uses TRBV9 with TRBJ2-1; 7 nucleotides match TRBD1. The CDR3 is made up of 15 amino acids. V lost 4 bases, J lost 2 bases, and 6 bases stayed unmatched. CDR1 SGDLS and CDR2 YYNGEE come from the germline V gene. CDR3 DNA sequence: TGTGCCAGCAGCCAAACAGGGGTCCCCTACAATGAGCAGTTCTTC. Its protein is CASSQTGVPYNEQFF.

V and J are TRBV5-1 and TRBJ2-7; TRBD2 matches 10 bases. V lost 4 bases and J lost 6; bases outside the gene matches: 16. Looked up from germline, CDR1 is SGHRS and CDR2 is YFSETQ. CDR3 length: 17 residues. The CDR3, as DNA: TGCGCCAGCAGCCTCACGGATAAGCGGGAGGGCCCTCGCGAGCAGTACTTC. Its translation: CASSLTDKREGPREQYF.

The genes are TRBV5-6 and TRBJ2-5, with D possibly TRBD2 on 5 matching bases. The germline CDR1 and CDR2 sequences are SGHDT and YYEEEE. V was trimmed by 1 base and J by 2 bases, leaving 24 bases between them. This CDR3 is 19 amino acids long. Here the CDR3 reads CASSLRTSGRRRPQETQYF. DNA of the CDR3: TGTGCCAGCAGCTTGCGGACGTCGGGGAGACGAAGGCCGCAAGAGACCCAGTACTTC.

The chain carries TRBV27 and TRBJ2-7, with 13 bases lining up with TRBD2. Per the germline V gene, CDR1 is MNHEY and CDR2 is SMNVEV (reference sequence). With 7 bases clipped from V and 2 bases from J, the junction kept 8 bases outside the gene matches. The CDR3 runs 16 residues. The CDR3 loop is CASMGLAGTGAYEQYF. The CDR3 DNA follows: TGTGCCAGCATGGGACTAGCGGGAACGGGTGCCTACGAGCAGTACTTC.

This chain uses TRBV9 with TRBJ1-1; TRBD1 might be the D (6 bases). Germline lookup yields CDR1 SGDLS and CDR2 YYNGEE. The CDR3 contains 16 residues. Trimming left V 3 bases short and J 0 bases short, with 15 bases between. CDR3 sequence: CASSDGKGDLNTEAFF. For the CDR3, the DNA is TGTGCCAGCAGCGATGGGAAGGGGGATCTGAACACTGAAGCTTTCTTT.

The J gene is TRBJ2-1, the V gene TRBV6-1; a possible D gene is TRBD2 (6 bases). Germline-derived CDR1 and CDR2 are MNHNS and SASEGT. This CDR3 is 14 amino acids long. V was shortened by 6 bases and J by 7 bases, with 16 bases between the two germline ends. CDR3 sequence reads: CASRASAAPNEQFF. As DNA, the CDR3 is TGTGCCAGCAGGGCTAGCGCCGCTCCTAATGAGCAGTTCTTC.

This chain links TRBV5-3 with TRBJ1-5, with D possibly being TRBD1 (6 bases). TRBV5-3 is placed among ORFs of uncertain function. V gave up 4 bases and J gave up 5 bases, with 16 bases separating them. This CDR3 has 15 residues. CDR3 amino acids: CARSERQVRDQPQHF. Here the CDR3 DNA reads TGTGCCAGAAGCGAACGACAGGTAAGGGATCAGCCCCAGCATTTT.

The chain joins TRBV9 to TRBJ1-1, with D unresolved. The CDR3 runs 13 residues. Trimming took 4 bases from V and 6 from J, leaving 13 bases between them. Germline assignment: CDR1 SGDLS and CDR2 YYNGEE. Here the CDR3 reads CASSLSSGAEAFF. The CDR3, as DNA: TGTGCCAGCAGCTTGAGTTCGGGTGCTGAAGCTTTCTTT.

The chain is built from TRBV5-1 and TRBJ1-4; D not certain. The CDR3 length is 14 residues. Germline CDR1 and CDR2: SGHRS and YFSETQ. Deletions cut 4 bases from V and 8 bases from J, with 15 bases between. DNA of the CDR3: TGCGCCAGCAGCCCGGAGGACTTGGACGAAAAACTGTTTTTT. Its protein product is CASSPEDLDEKLFF.

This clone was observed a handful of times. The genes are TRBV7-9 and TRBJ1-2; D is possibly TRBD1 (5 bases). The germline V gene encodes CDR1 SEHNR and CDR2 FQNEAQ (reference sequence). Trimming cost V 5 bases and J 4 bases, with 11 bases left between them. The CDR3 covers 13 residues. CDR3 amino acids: CASSAGRRYGYTF. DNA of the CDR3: TGTGCCAGCAGCGCGGGACGGCGCTATGGCTACACCTTC.

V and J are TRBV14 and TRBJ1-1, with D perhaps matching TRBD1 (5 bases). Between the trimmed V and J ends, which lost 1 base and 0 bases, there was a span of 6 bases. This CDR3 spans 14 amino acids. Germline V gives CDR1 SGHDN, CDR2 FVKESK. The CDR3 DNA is TGTGCCAGCAGCCAAGGGGGGGTGAACACTGAAGCTTTCTTT. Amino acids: CASSQGGVNTEAFF. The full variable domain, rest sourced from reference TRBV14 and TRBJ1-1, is EAGVTQFPSHSVIEKGQTVTLRCDPISGHDNLYWYRRVMGKEIKFLLHFVKESKQDESGMPNNRFLAERTGGTYSTLKVQPAELEDSGVYFCASSQGGVNTEAFFGQGTRLTVV.

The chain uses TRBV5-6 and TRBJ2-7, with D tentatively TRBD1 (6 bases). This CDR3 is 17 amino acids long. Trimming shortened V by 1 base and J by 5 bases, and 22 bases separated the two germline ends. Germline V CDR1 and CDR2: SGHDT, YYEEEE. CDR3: CASSLSEGQRTQNEQYF. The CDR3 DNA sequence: TGTGCCAGCAGCTTGTCCGAAGGACAGCGCACACAAAACGAGCAGTACTTC.

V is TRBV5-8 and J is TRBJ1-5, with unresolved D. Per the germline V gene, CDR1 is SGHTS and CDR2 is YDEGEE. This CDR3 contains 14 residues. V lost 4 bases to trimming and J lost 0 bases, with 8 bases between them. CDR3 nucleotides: TGTGCCAGCAGCCCCAGGATTAGCAATCAGCCCCAGCATTTT. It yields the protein CASSPRISNQPQHF.

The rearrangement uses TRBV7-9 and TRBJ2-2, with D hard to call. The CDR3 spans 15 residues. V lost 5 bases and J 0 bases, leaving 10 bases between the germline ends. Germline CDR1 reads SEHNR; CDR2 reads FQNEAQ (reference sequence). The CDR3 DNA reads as TGTGCCAGCAGCCCATTACGCGCGAACACCGGGGAGCTGTTTTTT. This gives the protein CASSPLRANTGELFF.

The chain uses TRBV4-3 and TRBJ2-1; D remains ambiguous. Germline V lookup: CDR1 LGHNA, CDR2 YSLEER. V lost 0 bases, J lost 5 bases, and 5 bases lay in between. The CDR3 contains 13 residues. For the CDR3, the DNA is TGCGCCAGCAGCCAAGAATGGCACAATGAGCAGTTCTTC. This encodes CASSQEWHNEQFF.

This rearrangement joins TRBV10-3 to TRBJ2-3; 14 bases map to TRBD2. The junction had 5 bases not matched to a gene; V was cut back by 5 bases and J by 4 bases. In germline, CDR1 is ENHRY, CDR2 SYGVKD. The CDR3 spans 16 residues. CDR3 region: CAISSRLAGGPDTQYF. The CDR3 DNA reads TGTGCCATCAGTTCACGACTAGCGGGAGGGCCAGATACGCAGTATTTT.

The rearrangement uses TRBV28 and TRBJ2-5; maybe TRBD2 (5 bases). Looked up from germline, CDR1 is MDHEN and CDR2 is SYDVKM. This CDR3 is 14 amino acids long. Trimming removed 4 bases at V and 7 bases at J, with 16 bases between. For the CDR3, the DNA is TGTGCCAGCAGTTCCCCGTTGGACTCAGGGACCCAGTACTTC. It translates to CASSSPLDSGTQYF.

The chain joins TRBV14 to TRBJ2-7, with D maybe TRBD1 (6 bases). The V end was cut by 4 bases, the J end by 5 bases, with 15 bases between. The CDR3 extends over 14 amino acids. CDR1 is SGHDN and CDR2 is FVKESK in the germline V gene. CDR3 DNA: TGTGCCAGCAGCCCCCGGACAGTCCTTAACGAGCAGTACTTC. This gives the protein CASSPRTVLNEQYF.

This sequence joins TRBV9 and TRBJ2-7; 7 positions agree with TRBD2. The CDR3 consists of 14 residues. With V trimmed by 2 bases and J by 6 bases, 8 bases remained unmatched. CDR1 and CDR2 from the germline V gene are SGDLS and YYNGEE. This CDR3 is CASSVGTGGSEQYF. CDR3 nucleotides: TGTGCCAGCAGCGTTGGGACTGGCGGGAGCGAGCAGTACTTC.

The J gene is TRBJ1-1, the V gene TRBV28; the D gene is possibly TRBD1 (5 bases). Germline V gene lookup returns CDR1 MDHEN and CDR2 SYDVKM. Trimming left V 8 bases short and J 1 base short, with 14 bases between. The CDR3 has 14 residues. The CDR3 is CASVKATGNTEAFF. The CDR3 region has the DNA TGTGCCAGCGTCAAGGCAACAGGGAACACTGAAGCTTTCTTT.